One T cell receptor beta chain is described in this entry. Assay: immunoSEQ multiplex PCR; the TCRdb copy retains only in-frame clones and omits some. In the table there are approximately 94,000 clones, around 93% of which are singletons. This sample is part of a study of T cell changes during pregnancy in multiple sclerosis. The receptor was isolated from a female donor with multiple sclerosis, enrolled in a pregnancy study. The sequenced sample was peripheral blood, obtained after pregnancy.

The CDR3 DNA reads as TGTGCCAGCAGCTGGGCCTGGGACACTGAAGCTTTCTTT. It is translated as CASSWAWDTEAFF. The V and J genes are TRBV5-6 and TRBJ1-1; no clear D. Trimming shortened V by 3 bases and J by 3 bases, and 9 bases separated the two germline ends. Germline CDR1 SGHDT, CDR2 YYEEEE. The CDR3 has 13 residues. The whole variable domain, filled in from reference TRBV5-6 and TRBJ1-1, reads DAGVTQSPTHLIKTRGQQVTLRCSPKSGHDTVSWYQQALGQGPQFIFQYYEEEERQRGNFPDRFSGHQFPNYSSELNVNALLLGDSALYLCASSWAWDTEAFFGQGTRLTVV.